This T cell receptor (beta chain) was found in a study of cytomegalovirus exposure and HLA in healthy donors. Study background: Counted in an early data release were tens of millions of unique TCRs from HLA-typed donors.

Comments on this clone: Its antigen is unidentified.

CDR1 MNHNS and CDR2 SASEGT come from the germline V gene. This CDR3 contains 15 residues. V dropped 2 bases and J dropped 3 bases, with 10 bases sitting between them. The PCR employed 60 Vbeta primers together with 13 Jbeta primers. Original analysis: Tens of millions of unique TCR beta chains, 9.5 million to 11 million of them shared, were counted by a later analysis. Generated by immunoSEQ multiplex PCR, the TCRdb table keeps only in-frame clones and is missing some. That table supplies the V and J calls and clone size; D and trimming were determined from the DNA. The repertoire includes 65,000 to 70,000 clones, around 68% of them detected once, and around 9.9% sits in the top ten. The study's findings and limits: Judged likely to be a sequencing artifact was a cluster of highly shared sequence variants. For cytomegalovirus status, the classifier reportedly gave diagnoses with high specificity and sensitivity.

The chain is built from TRBV6-1 and TRBJ2-2; no definite D call. The clonotype comes from a woman aged 25 to 39 in good health and CMV-seronegative. Sequenced sample: PBMCs. CDR3 sequence reads: CASSERRVDTGELFF. CDR3 sequence (DNA): TGTGCCAGCAGTGAACGACGGGTAGACACCGGGGAGCTGTTTTTT.